The next 5 T cell receptor beta chains were all read from a single sample in a study of T-cell reconstitution after alpha-beta-depleted transplantation in children. Library preparation (for TCRbeta) was performed with unique molecular identifiers. TCRdb ran MiXCR on the PCR reads and lists one entry per CDR3 protein. The data show 400,000 to 550,000 distinct CDR3 sequences, with approximately 10% seen just once and 2% held by the top ten. The source material was PBMCs, sampled before TCRalphabeta/CD19-depleted stem cell transplant. The receptors derive from a child under 10 years old with inherited bone marrow failure, due to receive a stem cell transplant.

This chain uses TRBV19 with TRBJ2-3; D might be TRBD2 (5 bases). CDR1 is LNHDA, CDR2 SQIVND, per germline (reference sequence). V dropped 4 bases and J dropped 4 bases, with 12 bases sitting between them. The CDR3 sequence is 14 residues long. In DNA, the CDR3 is TGTGCCAGTAGTAGGCGGACTGTCCCAGATACGCAGTATTTT. It encodes CASSRRTVPDTQYF.

This clonotype was counted many times. This rearrangement joins TRBV7-9 to TRBJ2-3; no reliable D call. Germline loops: CDR1 SEHNR, CDR2 FQNEAQ (reference sequence). The V end lost 5 bases, the J end lost 6 bases, and 3 bases lay between the germline ends. The CDR3 length is 10 residues. CDR3 DNA: TGTGCCAGCAGCGGGGATACGCAGTATTTT. Residues: CASSGDTQYF.

The table lists this clonotype with many counts. V gene TRBV7-9 combines with J gene TRBJ2-2, with a possible D match to TRBD2 (5 bases). The ends were cut back, 4 bases at V and 0 bases at J, with 12 bases in the middle. Germline V gene data show CDR1 as SEHNR and CDR2 as FQNEAQ (reference sequence). This CDR3 has 16 residues. The chain's CDR3 is CASSSAVAPNTGELFF. The CDR3 DNA sequence: TGTGCCAGCAGCTCTGCTGTAGCGCCGAACACCGGGGAGCTGTTTTTT.

This clonotype was detected only a few times. The gene calls are TRBV11-2 and TRBJ2-1, with D tentatively TRBD2 (5 bases). Germline assignment: CDR1 SGHAT and CDR2 FQNNGV. Trimming left V 0 bases short and J 5 bases short, with 17 bases between. The CDR3 is 17 amino acids. CDR3 protein: CASSLEERILTHNEQFF. In DNA form, the CDR3 reads TGTGCCAGCAGCTTAGAGGAGCGGATCCTTACCCACAATGAGCAGTTCTTC.

This clonotype turned up a few times. The chain is built from TRBV7-2 and TRBJ2-1; 13 nucleotides align to TRBD2. This CDR3 is 15 amino acids long. The germline V gene encodes CDR1 SGHTA and CDR2 FQGNSA. Trimming took 5 bases from V and 5 from J; bases not matched to a gene: 3. The CDR3 protein is CASSRTSGRHNEQFF. The CDR3 coding sequence is TGTGCCAGCAGCCGGACTAGCGGGAGACACAATGAGCAGTTCTTC. Complete variable domain (other parts from reference TRBV7-2 and TRBJ2-1): GAGVSQSPSNKVTEKGKDVELRCDPISGHTALYWYRQSLGQGLEFLIYFQGNSAPDKSGLPSDRFSAERTGGSVSTLTIQRTQQEDSAVYLCASSRTSGRHNEQFFGPGTRLTVL.